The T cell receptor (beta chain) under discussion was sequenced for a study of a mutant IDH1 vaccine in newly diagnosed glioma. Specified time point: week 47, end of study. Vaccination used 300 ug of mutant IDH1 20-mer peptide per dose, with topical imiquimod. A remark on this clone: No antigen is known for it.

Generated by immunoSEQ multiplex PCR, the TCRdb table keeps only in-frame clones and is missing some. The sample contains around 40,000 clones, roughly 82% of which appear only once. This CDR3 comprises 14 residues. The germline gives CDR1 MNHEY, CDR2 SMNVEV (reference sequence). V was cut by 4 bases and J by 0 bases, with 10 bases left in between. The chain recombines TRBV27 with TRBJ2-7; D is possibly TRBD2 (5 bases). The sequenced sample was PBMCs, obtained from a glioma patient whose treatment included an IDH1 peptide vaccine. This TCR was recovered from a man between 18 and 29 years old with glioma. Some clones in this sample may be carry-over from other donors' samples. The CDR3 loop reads CASSSRDDSYEQYF. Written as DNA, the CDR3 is TGTGCCAGCAGTTCCCGGGATGACTCCTACGAGCAGTACTTC.